A single sample is the source of the 5 T cell receptor beta chains below, sequenced in a study of response to subunit inactivated influenza vaccine. TCRdb re-called the RT-PCR reads with MiXCR, one entry per CDR3 protein. This table holds 560,000 or so distinct CDR3 sequences, less than 10% found once. Material: PBMCs from blood, obtained about 23 months after vaccination. Receptors originate from a man aged 50-75 years who received an inactivated influenza vaccine.

This clonotype was recorded a few times. J is TRBJ1-2 and V is TRBV20-1, with 11 bases fitting TRBD1. Germline V gene lookup returns CDR1 DFQATT and CDR2 SNEGSKA (reference sequence). With 5 bases clipped from V and 8 bases from J, the junction kept 4 bases outside the gene matches. The CDR3 totals 12 residues. The chain's CDR3 is CSAGTGGYGYTF. DNA of the CDR3: TGCAGTGCTGGGACAGGGGGTTACGGCTACACCTTC.

This clonotype was picked up a small number of times. V is TRBV4-1 and J is TRBJ1-2; D is uncertain. CDR3 size: 15 residues. The V gene lost 1 base and the J gene lost 8 bases, with 17 bases spanning the gap. Per the germline V gene, CDR1 is MGHRA and CDR2 is YSYEKL. CDR3 DNA sequence: TGCGCCAGCAGCCAAGTCCGGGCAAGGGTGGGAGGCTACACCTTC. Amino acid sequence: CASSQVRARVGGYTF.

At least ten counts were recorded for this clonotype. V usage is TRBV5-1 and J usage is TRBJ2-1; D unclear. Germline assignment: CDR1 SGHRS and CDR2 YFSETQ. The V gene lost 2 bases and the J gene lost 7 bases, with 13 bases spanning the gap. The CDR3 is made up of 14 amino acids. This chain's CDR3 is CASSFGSRKNEQFF. The DNA of the CDR3 is TGCGCCAGCAGCTTCGGATCCCGTAAGAATGAGCAGTTCTTC.

The chain has TRBV28 and TRBJ2-1; D is possibly TRBD2 (6 bases). The V end lost 4 bases, the J end lost 0 bases, and 19 bases lay between the germline ends. The CDR3 consists of 18 residues. CDR1 is MDHEN and CDR2 is SYDVKM in the germline V gene. CDR3 protein: CASSWGWVIGSSYNEQFF. As DNA, the CDR3 is TGTGCCAGCAGTTGGGGATGGGTGATCGGGAGCTCCTACAATGAGCAGTTCTTC.

V usage is TRBV3-1 and J usage is TRBJ2-5; a possible D gene is TRBD2 (5 bases). There are 13 residues in the CDR3. The germline V and J ends were trimmed by 4 bases and 5 bases, with 11 bases remaining between them. CDR1 and CDR2 from the germline V gene are LGHDT and YNNKEL (reference sequence). For the CDR3, the DNA is TGTGCCAGCAGCCGCATGGGAGTGGAGACCCAGTACTTC. Translating it yields CASSRMGVETQYF.